This T cell receptor beta chain was sequenced for a study of lymphopenia after photon versus proton radiotherapy. Measured with immunoSEQ multiplex PCR; TCRdb has only the in-frame clones, and not every one. The sample includes some 64,000 clones, roughly nine tenths of them seen just once. This CDR3 is built from 17 residues. Trimming pared 7 bases from V and 2 bases from J, leaving 25 bases between. The germline CDR1 and CDR2 sequences are SGDLS and YYNGEE. Study-wide points: Proton therapy kept repertoires fairly stable, unlike photons, which gained effector/memory cells.

Comment on this clone: The antigen is undetermined.

The receptor comes from a man at least 80 years old with esophageal cancer. The sequencing used peripheral blood, collected from a patient treated with proton-based radiotherapy. The J gene is TRBJ2-7, the V gene TRBV9; D could derive from TRBD1 or TRBD2 (5 bases each). CDR3 in amino acids: CASAKGYGGKSAYEQYF. The CDR3 DNA sequence: TGTGCCAGCGCAAAAGGGTATGGGGGTAAAAGCGCCTACGAGCAGTACTTC.